This TCR beta chain was observed in a study of read filtering for tumor transcriptome and immune sequencing. Study-level background: DNase treatment preceded whole-transcriptome library preparation.

This clonotype occurred many times. Antigen specificity is unknown. This library used roughly 0.4 ug RNA and molecular barcoded adaptors spanning alpha/delta and beta/gamma chains. TCRdb recomputed calls from the reads with MiXCR, one row per CDR3 protein. The sample lists roughly 93,000 distinct CDR3 sequences, roughly 21% seen once, with over 10% in the top ten. The study's findings and limits: IR-seq captured clonotypes deeper and more reliably than RNA-seq. Single-read clonotypes: about 81.9% of IR-seq clonotypes (around 4% of reads), 60% to 75% of RNA-seq clonotypes (approximately 45% of reads).

The sequence was obtained from a donor at least 40 years old with multiple myeloma. Sequencing input: a population of CD138-negative cells sorted from bone marrow.

The CDR3 loop is CSARRASVQETQYF. The CDR3 region has the DNA TGCAGTGCTAGGCGGGCTAGCGTACAAGAGACCCAGTACTTC. The rearrangement joins TRBV20-1 to TRBJ2-5; perhaps TRBD2 as D (6 bases). From germline, CDR1 is DFQATT and CDR2 SNEGSKA (reference sequence). This CDR3 region has 14 residues. V was clipped by 3 bases and J by 2 bases, with 13 bases between them.